These 8 T cell receptor beta chains were sequenced from one sample in a study of T cell changes during pregnancy in multiple sclerosis. Only in-frame clones appear in the TCRdb table, and some are missing; sequencing was by immunoSEQ multiplex PCR. The sample holds 40,000 or so clones, approximately 94% seen once. The source was CD4+ T cells from peripheral blood mononuclear cells, collected in the third trimester of pregnancy. The receptors originated from a female donor with multiple sclerosis, enrolled in a pregnancy study.

This chain uses TRBV18 with TRBJ2-1; a weak D match, TRBD2 (6 bases). CDR3 length: 16 residues. V was trimmed by 6 bases and J by 0 bases, leaving 15 bases between them. CDR1 KGHSH and CDR2 LQKENI come from the germline V gene. The CDR3 DNA is TGTGCCAGCTCCGCGGGGACCCGGAGCTCCTACAATGAGCAGTTCTTC. This gives the protein CASSAGTRSSYNEQFF.

The chain joins TRBV7-2 to TRBJ1-1, with 10 nucleotides matching TRBD1. Per the germline V gene, CDR1 is SGHTA and CDR2 is FQGNSA. Unmatched junction bases numbered 7, after V lost 4 bases and J lost 5 bases. The CDR3 has 15 residues. Here the CDR3 reads CASSSRQGAGTEAFF. Written as DNA, the CDR3 is TGTGCCAGCAGCTCGAGACAGGGGGCAGGGACTGAAGCTTTCTTT. The full variable domain, completed using reference TRBV7-2 and TRBJ1-1, is GAGVSQSPSNKVTEKGKDVELRCDPISGHTALYWYRQSLGQGLEFLIYFQGNSAPDKSGLPSDRFSAERTGGSVSTLTIQRTQQEDSAVYLCASSSRQGAGTEAFFGQGTRLTVV.

V is TRBV18 and J is TRBJ1-2, with 7 bases aligning to TRBD1. Looked up from germline, CDR1 is KGHSH and CDR2 is LQKENI. Losses at the gene ends were 3 bases for V and 8 bases for J; bases not matched to a gene: 9. The CDR3 is made up of 14 amino acids. The CDR3 DNA reads as TGTGCCAGCTCACCTGACAGGGACCTATGGGGCTACACCTTC. Translated: CASSPDRDLWGYTF.

The gene calls are TRBV5-1 and TRBJ2-3, with TRBD2 identical over 7 bases. In germline, CDR1 is SGHRS, CDR2 YFSETQ. J was trimmed by 0 bases and V by 1 base; bases with no gene match: 8. This CDR3 is 17 amino acids long. The CDR3 sequence: CASSLPGGAGSTDTQYF. DNA of the CDR3: TGCGCCAGCAGCTTGCCCGGGGGAGCGGGGAGCACAGATACGCAGTATTTT.

Comments on this clone: At one end, the junction sequence differs from germline, possibly due to a read error. Other DNA sequences in this specimen translate into the identical CDR3. This rearrangement joins TRBV30 to TRBJ2-7, with 15 bases matching TRBD2. The CDR3 is made up of 15 amino acids. The V gene's germline CDR1 is GTSNPN and CDR2 SVGIG (reference sequence). CDR3 protein: CAWSAERTSGRACDF. Written as DNA, the CDR3 is TGTGCCTGGAGTGCAGAGCGGACTAGCGGGAGGGCCTGTGACTTC.

The genes are TRBV14 and TRBJ2-7; a possible D gene is TRBD2 (5 bases). The CDR3 consists of 14 residues. V shed 2 bases and J shed 6 bases, with 14 bases lying between them. From germline, CDR1 is SGHDN and CDR2 FVKESK. As DNA, the CDR3 is TGTGCCAGCAGCCAACCTAGCAAAAGAAGCGAGCAGTACTTC. This codes for CASSQPSKRSEQYF.

The V call is TRBV30, the J call TRBJ1-1, with D possibly TRBD1 on 5 matching bases. This CDR3 contains 19 residues. Trimming shortened V by 2 bases and J by 4 bases, and 29 bases separated the two germline ends. The germline V gene has CDR1 GTSNPN and CDR2 SVGIG (reference sequence). CDR3 in DNA: TGTGCCTGGAGTCCAAACCCCGGGGGAGTAGGTTGTGGGTTCACTGAAGCTTTCTTT. This codes for CAWSPNPGGVGCGFTEAFF.

Written as DNA, the CDR3 is TGTGCCAGCAGCTTGGGAGCTGGGGCCAACGTCCTGACTTTC. Amino acids: CASSLGAGANVLTF. The J gene is TRBJ2-6, the V gene TRBV5-8; D gene ambiguous. The V and J ends lost 0 bases and 2 bases respectively, with 3 bases between them. This CDR3 is 14 amino acids long. Germline CDR1 SGHTS, CDR2 YDEGEE.